Listed below are T cell receptor beta chains from one sample, sequenced in a study of read filtering for tumor transcriptome and immune sequencing. One entry per CDR3 protein results from TCRdb running MiXCR on the reads. The sample includes some 120,000 distinct CDR3 sequences, 10% to 15% of them seen just once. Sample: a population of CD138-negative cells sorted from bone marrow. The source is a donor aged 40 or over with multiple myeloma. CDR3s include the opening cysteine and the closing phenylalanine or tryptophan. A D gene is named only where the DNA matches it firmly. Clone sizes are given selectively: once, few, many, or a class where the clone is expanded.

cdr3_length,j_call,d_call,v_call,clone_size,cdr3_nt,cdr3_aa
15,TRBJ2-1,TRBD1,TRBV12-5,many,TGTGCTAGTGGCCACGGGACAGGGGGGGAAGGTGAGCAGTTCTTC,CASGHGTGGEGEQFF
13,TRBJ2-1,.,TRBV3-1,many,TGTGCCAGCAGCCAAGATGGTAACAATGAGCAGTTCTTC,CASSQDGNNEQFF
18,TRBJ1-1,TRBD1,TRBV7-8,many,TGTGCCAGCAGCCTCACAGGGGGCCGAGCCTCGATGAACACTGAAGCTTTCTTT,CASSLTGGRASMNTEAFF
13,TRBJ2-3,TRBD1,TRBV2,few,TGTGCCAGCTGTCTGGGTTGGACAGGTACGCAGTATTTT,CASCLGWTGTQYF
15,TRBJ2-7,.,TRBV4-1,many,TGCGCCAGCAGCCGCATACCCGGAGGGACCTACGAGCAGTACTTC,CASSRIPGGTYEQYF
12,TRBJ2-5,TRBD1,TRBV29-1,many,TGCAGCGTTGGACAGGGGCGAGAGACCCAGTACTTC,CSVGQGRETQYF
18,TRBJ2-5,.,TRBV7-9,many,TGTGCCAGCAGCTTAACACCGGTCGGGGTGTGGGCGCAAGAGACCCAGTACTTC,CASSLTPVGVWAQETQYF
15,TRBJ2-3,TRBD2,TRBV19,many,TGTGCCAGTAGTGGACGGACTAGCGGCACAGATACGCAGTATTTT,CASSGRTSGTDTQYF
16,TRBJ2-1,TRBD2,TRBV6-6,many,TGTGCCAGCAGTTACTCGAATAGCGGGAGGCCAGGGGAGCAGTTCTTC,CASSYSNSGRPGEQFF
13,TRBJ1-1,.,TRBV12-5,many,TGTGCTAGTGGTTTGGTAGAGAACACTGAAGCTTTCTTT,CASGLVENTEAFF
12,TRBJ2-5,.,TRBV12-3/TRBV12-4,many,TGTGCCAGCAGTTTAGTGGAAGAGACCCAGTACTTC,CASSLVEETQYF
13,TRBJ2-2,.,TRBV11-2,.,TGTGCCAGCAGCCCGAGGAGCACCGGGGAGCTGTTTTTT,CASSPRSTGELFF
14,TRBJ1-3,.,TRBV7-8,few,TGTGCCAGCAGCTTTTTGGGGCCTGGAAACACCATATATTTT,CASSFLGPGNTIYF
14,TRBJ2-3,.,TRBV12-3/TRBV12-4,many,TGTGCCAGCATGCGGTTGGCCCGCACAGATACGCAGTATTTT,CASMRLARTDTQYF
12,TRBJ2-7,.,TRBV20-1,many,TGCAGTGCTCGCGGGTCCGCTTACGAGCAGTACTTC,CSARGSAYEQYF
16,TRBJ2-1,.,TRBV3-1,many,TGTGCCAGCAGCCAAGGGACTGGCGGGGTTACTAATGAGCAGTTCTTC,CASSQGTGGVTNEQFF
19,TRBJ2-3,TRBD2,TRBV7-8,.,TGTGCCAGCAGCTTACCACCTAGCGGGAGGGCAGGGCTCACAGATACGCAGTATTTT,CASSLPPSGRAGLTDTQYF
13,TRBJ1-1,.,TRBV29-1,many,TGCAGCGGGGGGGCGGCCGCCGGCACTGAAGCTTTCTTT,CSGGAAAGTEAFF
16,TRBJ1-2,.,TRBV30,many,TGTGCCTTGCGGAGGGGACTCGGACAGATTAACTATGGCTACACCTTC,CALRRGLGQINYGYTF
14,TRBJ1-5,.,TRBV19,.,TGTGCCAGTAGTGACGGGACAAGCAATCAGCCCCAGCATTTT,CASSDGTSNQPQHF
14,TRBJ2-2,.,TRBV5-4,few,TGTGCCAGCAGCTTACAGGGTTCGGCCGGGGAGCTGTTTTTT,CASSLQGSAGELFF
17,TRBJ2-3,.,TRBV20-1,many,TGCAGTGCTAGAGATCTCTACAGCGAGATGACCACAGATACGCAGTATTTT,CSARDLYSEMTTDTQYF
16,TRBJ2-1,TRBD2,TRBV29-1,many,TGCAGCGTTACACCACTAGCGGGGGGGAAATACAATGAGCAGTTCTTC,CSVTPLAGGKYNEQFF
15,TRBJ2-7,.,TRBV6-5,many,TGTGCCAGCAGTCCCTCCCTCCGCAGGTCCTACGAGCAGTACTTC,CASSPSLRRSYEQYF
23,TRBJ2-1,TRBD2,TRBV5-6,many,TGTGCCAGCAGCTTGTTTCTTCGTGTGTCAACTAGCGGGAGGCCGAGCTCCTACAATGAGCAGTTCTTC,CASSLFLRVSTSGRPSSYNEQFF
14,TRBJ2-1,.,TRBV12-5,many,TGTGCTAGTGGTTTGGGGACAGTTTACAATGAGCAGTTCTTC,CASGLGTVYNEQFF
17,TRBJ2-5,TRBD2,TRBV20-1,many,TGCAGTGCTACTACCGGACTAGCGGGGGATCTCCAAGAGACCCAGTACTTC,CSATTGLAGDLQETQYF
14,TRBJ1-5,.,TRBV20-1,many,TGCAGTGCAACCATGGGGGCTAGCAATCAGCCCCAGCATTTT,CSATMGASNQPQHF
12,TRBJ2-1,TRBD2,TRBV6-1,many,TGTGCCAGCGTTAGCGGGGGCAATGAGCAGTTCTTC,CASVSGGNEQFF
12,TRBJ2-3,.,TRBV20-1,few,TGCAGTGCTAGTCTGAAACCAGATACGCAGTATTTT,CSASLKPDTQYF
16,TRBJ2-1,TRBD2,TRBV2,many,TGTGCCAGCAGTGCACAGCCGGGACTAGGGGCCAATGAGCAGTTCTTC,CASSAQPGLGANEQFF
15,TRBJ1-5,.,TRBV11-2,.,TGTGCCAGCAGCCCCCGTTTAGGCCGGGGTCAGCCCCAGCATTTT,CASSPRLGRGQPQHF
15,TRBJ1-5,TRBD1,TRBV7-2,many,TGTGCCAGCAGCTTAGACTGGACAGGGGAGGAACCCCAGCATTTT,CASSLDWTGEEPQHF
13,TRBJ2-1,TRBD2,TRBV20-1,many,TGCAGTGCCCTAGCGGGGGGAAACAATGAGCAGTTCTTC,CSALAGGNNEQFF
16,TRBJ2-2,.,TRBV9,.,TGTGCCAGCAGCGTAGCGGGGGCTTCGAACACCGGGAAGCTGTTTTTT,CASSVAGASNTGKLFF
16,TRBJ1-4,TRBD1,TRBV30,.,TGTGCCTTCTCCTCCCGGGACAGGGGGCGAAGAGGAAAACTGTTTTTT,CAFSSRDRGRRGKLFF
17,TRBJ2-2,TRBD2,TRBV5-1,many,TGCGCCAGCAGCCGTCTGAGCGGGGGAACCAACACCGGGGAGCTGTTTTTT,CASSRLSGGTNTGELFF
14,TRBJ2-1,TRBD2,TRBV20-1,many,TGCAGTGCCGCAGATCTAGCGGTCTACAATGAGCAGTTCTTC,CSAADLAVYNEQFF
14,TRBJ1-3,TRBD1,TRBV29-1,.,TGCAGCGTTAGGGACAGACGTTCGGGAAACACCATATATTTT,CSVRDRRSGNTIYF
13,TRBJ2-2,.,TRBV30,many,TGTGCCTATAGCCGAGGAGGCACCGGGGAGCTGTTTTTT,CAYSRGGTGELFF
16,TRBJ1-3,.,TRBV7-9,few,TGTGCCAGCAGCGCCCTCACAGGGATTTCTGGAAACACCATATATTTT,CASSALTGISGNTIYF
13,TRBJ1-5,.,TRBV29-1,many,TGCAGCGTTGAAGAGGGCGCCGATCAGCCCCAGCATTTT,CSVEEGADQPQHF
13,TRBJ1-2,TRBD1,TRBV5-1,many,TGCGCCAGCAGCTCGACAGGGACTTATGGCTACACCTTC,CASSSTGTYGYTF
13,TRBJ1-5,.,TRBV7-3,few,TGTGCCAGCAGTCTCGACTTAAATCAGCCCCAGCATTTT,CASSLDLNQPQHF
14,TRBJ1-4,TRBD1,TRBV7-9,many,TGTGCCAGCAGCCATGACAGGGGGCCTGAAAAACTGTTTTTT,CASSHDRGPEKLFF
12,TRBJ1-1,.,TRBV28,many,TGTGCCAGCACCCTCGAACCCCGCGAAACTTTCTTT,CASTLEPRETFF
14,TRBJ2-7,.,TRBV27,many,TGTGCCAGCAGGATGCAGGGTGGGGGTTACGAGCAGTACTTC,CASRMQGGGYEQYF
14,TRBJ2-3,TRBD2,TRBV20-1,many,TGCAGTGCTACTCTAGCGGGGAGCACAGATACGCAGTATTTT,CSATLAGSTDTQYF